Below are 3 T cell receptor beta chains sequenced from a single sample in a study of blood T cell repertoires in COVID-19. Sequencing used immunoSEQ multiplex PCR; TCRdb keeps in-frame clones, though not all of them. The sample lists about 100,000 clones, about 90% occurring once. Source material: peripheral blood. These TCRs come from a man aged 30-40 years in a cohort sampled during active COVID-19.

This clone was seen a few times. The chain is built from TRBV6-6 and TRBJ1-6, with TRBD1 identical over 7 bases. Germline V gives CDR1 MNHNY, CDR2 SVGAGI (reference sequence). The CDR3 is 14 amino acids. After removal of 7 bases from V and 9 bases from J, the junction contained 9 bases not matched to a gene. CDR3 sequence (DNA): TGTGCCAGCATTATGGACAGGTTGGGTTCACCCCTCCACTTT. This encodes CASIMDRLGSPLHF.

The genes are TRBV6-2 or TRBV6-3 and TRBJ2-5; weak D call: TRBD2 (6 bases). The germline V gene has CDR1 MNHEY and CDR2 SVGEGT. Trimming took off 5 bases at V and 2 bases at J, with 15 bases between the two ends. CDR3 length: 15 residues. CDR3 in DNA: TGTGCCAGCAGTGGCTTAAGACTAGTTCAAGAGACCCAGTACTTC. Protein: CASSGLRLVQETQYF.

To note about this clone: The sample contains more than one DNA sequence encoding this CDR3. The genes are TRBV11-2 and TRBJ2-7, with a possible D match to TRBD1 (5 bases). V was pared by 4 bases and J by 3 bases, with 16 bases between. The length of the CDR3 is 15 residues. From germline, CDR1 is SGHAT and CDR2 FQNNGV. The CDR3 DNA follows: TGTGCCAGCAGCTCGCGCCTCCAGGGCCTCTACGAGCAGTACTTC. Encoded protein: CASSSRLQGLYEQYF.